A single sample gave rise to the 27 T cell receptor beta chains below, sequenced in a study of Ad26.COV2.S vaccination and SARS-CoV-2 variants. The table came from immunoSEQ multiplex PCR; TCRdb's copy has only in-frame clones and leaves some out. The table has around 400,000 clones, over 75% seen once. Treatment defined: around 19 received Ad26.COV2.S at low or high dose, single or two shots; about 5 received placebo; per-sample allocation not given. Sampling took place 63 days after the first vaccine or placebo injection. Source: peripheral blood, taken in a trial of Ad26.COV2.S vaccine versus placebo. These receptors all stem from a person aged 18-60 years who received the Ad26.COV2.S COVID-19 vaccine or a placebo.

The V gene is TRBV24-1, the J gene TRBJ2-1, with 10 bases identical to TRBD2. Per the germline V gene, CDR1 is KGHDR and CDR2 is SFDVKD. V was pared by 2 bases and J by 2 bases, with 2 bases of the junction left unmatched. The CDR3 is made up of 16 amino acids. CDR3: CATSDWTSGTYNEQFF. CDR3 bases: TGTGCCACCAGTGATTGGACTAGCGGAACCTACAATGAGCAGTTCTTC.

V usage is TRBV28 and J usage is TRBJ2-1; TRBD2 aligns across 9 bases. Unmatched junction bases numbered 11, after V lost 3 bases and J lost 5 bases. From germline, CDR1 is MDHEN and CDR2 SYDVKM. The CDR3 has 17 residues. CDR3 protein: CASSLTAGGRGNNEQFF. As DNA, the CDR3 is TGTGCCAGCAGTTTGACGGCGGGAGGGCGAGGTAACAATGAGCAGTTCTTC.

The V gene is TRBV21-1, the J gene TRBJ1-1. TRBV21-1 is a documented pseudogene. This CDR3 contains 15 residues. Written as DNA, the CDR3 is TGTGCCAGCAGCGGCCGGGGGGGCGCGACGACTGAAGCTTTCTTT. This encodes CASSGRGGATTEAFF.

The chain has TRBV6-2 or TRBV6-3 and TRBJ1-5; D is unresolved. CDR3 length: 15 residues. Per germline, CDR1 MNHEY and CDR2 SVGEGT. V was clipped by 6 bases and J by 0 bases, with 12 bases between them. The chain's CDR3 is CASSRLWGSNQPQHF. CDR3 in DNA: TGTGCCAGCAGCCGTCTTTGGGGTAGCAATCAGCCCCAGCATTTT.

The rearrangement links TRBV3-1 (or the pseudogene TRBV3-2) to TRBJ1-2; possibly TRBD1 for D (5 bases). The CDR3 has 12 amino acids. Germline V CDR1 and CDR2: LGHDT, YNNKEL (reference sequence). Trimming stripped 3 bases from V and 11 bases from J, with 13 bases between. The CDR3 sequence is CASSQDRDSYTF. For the CDR3, the DNA is TGTGCCAGCAGCCAGGATCGGGACTCTTACACCTTC.

This chain links TRBV5-4 with TRBJ1-1, with D possibly being TRBD1 (5 bases). The V end lost 2 bases, the J end lost 5 bases, and 7 bases lay between the germline ends. The CDR3 totals 12 residues. Germline loops: CDR1 SGHNT, CDR2 YYREEE (reference sequence). The CDR3 DNA is TGTGCCAGCAGCTTACAGGAGACTGAAGCTTTCTTT. It specifies CASSLQETEAFF.

V is TRBV3-1 (or the pseudogene TRBV3-2) and J is TRBJ2-7, with D hard to call. The germline V and J ends were trimmed by 0 bases and 5 bases, with 14 bases remaining between them. The length of the CDR3 is 15 residues. Per germline, CDR1 LGHDT and CDR2 YNNKEL (reference sequence). CDR3 DNA: TGTGCCAGCAGCCAAGATCCCGGACCCTACGACGAGCAGTACTTC. The encoded protein is CASSQDPGPYDEQYF.

A single count supports this clone. CDR3 bases: TGTGCCAGCTCGAGGGAGGGCCATGAAAGGTCACCCCTCCACTTT. It yields the protein CASSREGHERSPLHF. The rearrangement uses TRBV19 and TRBJ1-6, with D unresolved. Germline CDR1 reads LNHDA; CDR2 reads SQIVND (reference sequence). The germline V and J ends were trimmed by 9 bases and 10 bases, with 22 bases remaining between them. CDR3 length: 15 amino acids.

The chain links TRBV6-2 or TRBV6-3 to TRBJ1-5; D is perhaps TRBD1 (5 bases). The length of the CDR3 is 15 residues. Between the trimmed V and J ends, which lost 5 bases and 3 bases, there was a span of 14 bases. Germline assignment: CDR1 MNHEY and CDR2 SVGEGT. Written as DNA, the CDR3 is TGTGCCAGCAGTGGCGGGACCCATATCAATCAGCCCCAGCATTTT. This sequence encodes CASSGGTHINQPQHF.

The V gene is TRBV7-8, the J gene TRBJ2-5; D call uncertain. CDR1 is SGHVS, CDR2 FQNEAQ, per germline. The CDR3 has 12 amino acids. V was pared by 1 base and J by 5 bases, with 5 bases between. CDR3 sequence (DNA): TGTGCCAGCAGCTTAGATGGGGAGACCCAGTACTTC. It codes for CASSLDGETQYF.

J is TRBJ1-2 and V is TRBV2, with 7 nucleotides matching TRBD1. The CDR3 runs 12 residues. The J segment lost 5 bases and the V segment lost 8 bases, leaving 5 bases of the junction unmatched. CDR1 and CDR2 from the germline V gene are SNHLY and FYNNEI. The CDR3 bases are TGTGCCAGCCCCAGGGGGGAGTATGGCTACACCTTC. It yields the protein CASPRGEYGYTF.

This clone has just a few counts. This sequence joins TRBV19 and TRBJ1-1; D gene unclear. The ends were cut back, 5 bases at V and 2 bases at J, with 12 bases in the middle. CDR1 is LNHDA and CDR2 is SQIVND in the germline V gene (reference sequence). The CDR3 consists of 14 residues. The chain's CDR3 is CASSLIPRNTEAFF. Written as DNA, the CDR3 is TGTGCCAGTAGTCTCATTCCTCGAAACACTGAAGCTTTCTTT.

V usage is TRBV10-2 and J usage is TRBJ1-2; maybe TRBD1 (5 bases). CDR1 and CDR2 (germline): WSHSY, SAAADI. The CDR3 totals 16 residues. V lost 2 bases and J lost 6, with 19 bases in between. The CDR3 spells CASSEQQVGYPDGYTF. The DNA for the CDR3 is TGCGCCAGCAGTGAGCAACAGGTGGGGTATCCGGATGGCTACACCTTC.

The chain combines TRBV10-3 with TRBJ1-6; D is perhaps TRBD1 (6 bases). This CDR3 region has 18 residues. Per the germline V gene, CDR1 is ENHRY and CDR2 is SYGVKD. V dropped 0 bases and J dropped 10 bases, with 22 bases sitting between them. The CDR3 loop reads CAISESRGRGSGQSPLHF. The CDR3 coding sequence is TGTGCCATCAGTGAGTCGAGGGGCAGGGGATCGGGTCAGTCACCCCTCCACTTT.

This clone showed up just once. CDR3 bases: TGTGCCAGCAGCTTAGGTGGGGGCACCTACGAGCAGTACTTC. Its translation is CASSLGGGTYEQYF. The chain carries TRBV7-2 and TRBJ2-7, with D possibly matching TRBD1 (6 bases). The V end lost 1 base, the J end lost 2 bases, and 9 bases lay between the germline ends. Germline-derived CDR1 and CDR2 are SGHTA and FQGNSA. The CDR3 is made up of 14 amino acids.

The CDR3 loop reads CASSKSGGGYYEQYF. In nucleotides, the CDR3 is TGTGCCAGCTCAAAATCAGGGGGCGGGTACTACGAGCAGTACTTC. V gene TRBV18 combines with J gene TRBJ2-7, with 8 bases fitting TRBD1. The V segment lost 5 bases and the J segment 3 bases; nucleotides outside the gene matches: 9. The CDR3 has 15 amino acids. In germline, CDR1 is KGHSH, CDR2 LQKENI.

The chain uses TRBV14 and TRBJ1-6; D is perhaps TRBD1 (5 bases). CDR3 length: 14 residues. The V and J ends lost 1 base and 11 bases respectively, with 12 bases between them. From germline, CDR1 is SGHDN and CDR2 FVKESK. The CDR3, as DNA: TGTGCCAGCAGCCAAGGAAGTTTGGGGGCACCCCTCCACTTT. It yields the protein CASSQGSLGAPLHF.

The V call is TRBV27, the J call TRBJ2-3; D assignment may be TRBD1 or TRBD2 (5 bases each). The CDR3 runs 17 residues. Germline lookup yields CDR1 MNHEY and CDR2 SMNVEV (reference sequence). Trimming shortened V by 0 bases and J by 5 bases, and 18 bases separated the two germline ends. CDR3 sequence: CASSLSITGLGGDTQYF. CDR3 nucleotides: TGTGCCAGCAGTTTATCGATCACGGGCCTTGGGGGAGATACGCAGTATTTT.

The chain carries TRBV6-6 and TRBJ1-1; D is undetermined. Deletions cut 5 bases from V and 1 base from J, with 8 bases between. Germline-derived CDR1 and CDR2 are MNHNY and SVGAGI (reference sequence). CDR3 length: 13 residues. This CDR3 is CASSIKGNTEAFF. CDR3 sequence (DNA): TGTGCCAGCAGTATAAAAGGGAACACTGAAGCTTTCTTT.

The rearrangement joins TRBV9 to TRBJ1-1, with 7 bases that match TRBD1. Trimming at V came to 3 bases and at J to 0 bases, leaving 5 bases not matched to a gene. CDR1 and CDR2 (germline): SGDLS, YYNGEE. This CDR3 spans 15 amino acids. The CDR3 sequence: CASSAQTGVNTEAFF. The CDR3 nucleotides read TGTGCCAGCAGCGCCCAAACAGGGGTGAACACTGAAGCTTTCTTT.

In its sample, this clone was seen once. The chain carries TRBV6-2 or TRBV6-3 and TRBJ2-1; D uncertain. The germline V gene has CDR1 MNHEY and CDR2 SVGEGT. The V end was cut by 4 bases, the J end by 4 bases, with 11 bases between. The CDR3 is made up of 14 amino acids. The DNA of the CDR3 is TGTGCCAGCAGTTCCGCTCACGGGTACAATGAGCAGTTCTTC. This sequence encodes CASSSAHGYNEQFF.

The chain has TRBV28 and TRBJ1-2; 8 bases agree with TRBD1. With V trimmed by 3 bases and J by 9 bases, 12 bases remained unmatched. The length of the CDR3 is 15 residues. Germline values: CDR1 MDHEN, CDR2 SYDVKM. The DNA of the CDR3 is TGTGCCAGCAGTTTTGGGGGGAGACAGGGGATGAGCTACACCTTC. Residues: CASSFGGRQGMSYTF.

This clone has a handful of counts. The chain carries TRBV5-4 and TRBJ2-7; 11 bases match TRBD2. This CDR3 has 15 amino acids. J lost 4 bases, V lost 4 bases, and 7 bases had no gene match. Germline CDR1 is SGHNT and CDR2 is YYREEE (reference sequence). CDR3 amino acids: CASSTGLAGLYEQYF. Here the CDR3 DNA reads TGTGCCAGCAGCACCGGACTAGCGGGTTTATACGAGCAGTACTTC.

J is TRBJ2-7 and V is TRBV13, with 7 bases fitting TRBD1. Trimming at V came to 5 bases and at J to 5 bases, leaving 12 bases not matched to a gene. Per germline, CDR1 PRHDT and CDR2 FYEKMQ (reference sequence). The CDR3 length is 15 residues. CDR3 sequence (DNA): TGTGCCAGCAGCCCCAGCTTACAGGGGCTCCACGAGCAGTACTTC. It encodes CASSPSLQGLHEQYF.

The CDR3 bases are TGTGCCAGCAGCTCCCCGGGACTAGCGGGAGGGTTGGGGGAGACCCAGTACTTC. Protein product: CASSSPGLAGGLGETQYF. The V call is TRBV7-2, the J call TRBJ2-5; 16 bases agree with TRBD2. Germline CDR1 is SGHTA and CDR2 is FQGNSA. J gave up 5 bases and V 4 bases, and 10 bases lay outside the gene matches. This CDR3 has 18 residues.

This clone was recorded only once. The chain links TRBV5-1 to TRBJ2-3; the D is unclear. Trimming took 1 base from V and 2 from J, leaving 11 bases between them. This CDR3 region has 15 residues. Germline V CDR1 and CDR2: SGHRS, YFSETQ. The CDR3 sequence is CASSLKAGTTDTQYF. The CDR3, as DNA: TGCGCCAGCAGCTTGAAGGCAGGCACCACAGATACGCAGTATTTT. Together with reference TRBV5-1 and TRBJ2-3, the CDR3 gives the full variable domain: KAGVTQTPRYLIKTRGQQVTLSCSPISGHRSVSWYQQTPGQGLQFLFEYFSETQRNKGNFPGRFSGRQFSNSRSEMNVSTLELGDSALYLCASSLKAGTTDTQYFGPGTRLTVL.

The chain couples TRBV9 to TRBJ2-1, with 7 bases lining up with TRBD1. The J segment lost 12 bases and the V segment lost 4 bases, leaving 19 bases of the junction unmatched. Germline V CDR1 and CDR2: SGDLS, YYNGEE. CDR3 length: 16 residues. Written as DNA, the CDR3 is TGTGCCAGCAGCCAGGGGGAGACCGGGGTGACGACCCGGCAGTTCTTC. Protein sequence: CASSQGETGVTTRQFF.